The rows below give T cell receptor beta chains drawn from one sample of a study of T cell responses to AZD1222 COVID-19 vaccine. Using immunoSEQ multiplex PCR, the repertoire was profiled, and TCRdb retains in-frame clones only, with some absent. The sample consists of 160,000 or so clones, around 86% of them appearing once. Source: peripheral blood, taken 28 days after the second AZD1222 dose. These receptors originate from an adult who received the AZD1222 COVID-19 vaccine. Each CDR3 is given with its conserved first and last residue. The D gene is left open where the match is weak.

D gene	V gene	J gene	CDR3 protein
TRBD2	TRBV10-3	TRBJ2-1	CAIRIAGGLNEQFF
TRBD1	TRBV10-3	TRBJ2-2	CAIRLRDRGDTGELFF
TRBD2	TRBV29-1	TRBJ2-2	CAGGRERDTGELFF
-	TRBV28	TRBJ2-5	CASSLRDFQETQYF
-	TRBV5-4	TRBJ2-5	CASSLAGGARKGETQYF
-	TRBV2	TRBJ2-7	CASSVGIEQYF
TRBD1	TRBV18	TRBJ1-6	CASSLGQGNSPLHF
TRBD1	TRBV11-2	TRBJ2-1	CASSQTGGVEQFF
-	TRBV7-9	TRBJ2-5	CASSLKETQYF
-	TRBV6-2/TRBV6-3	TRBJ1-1	CASSRVRSPGDTEAFF
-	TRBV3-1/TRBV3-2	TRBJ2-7	CASSQGAGKRSYEQYF
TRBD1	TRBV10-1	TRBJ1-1	CASSEPQGAMAEAFF
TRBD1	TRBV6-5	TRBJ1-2	CASRFGTGVPYGYTF
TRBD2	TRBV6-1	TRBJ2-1	CASSEFPSGRKFF
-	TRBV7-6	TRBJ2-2	CASSLQLAGTGELFF
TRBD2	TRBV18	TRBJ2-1	CASSLGLEGEQFF
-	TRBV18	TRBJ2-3	CASSPFQQVADTQYF
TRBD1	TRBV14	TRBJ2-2	CASSLGQGETGELFF
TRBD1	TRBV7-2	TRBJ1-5	CASSSESLTGTYSNQPQHF
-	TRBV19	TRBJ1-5	CASNGARVQPQHF
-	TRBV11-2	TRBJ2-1	CASSLDPRANNEQFF
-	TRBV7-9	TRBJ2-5	CASSLAGARKTQYF
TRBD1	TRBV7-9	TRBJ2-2	CASSFSQGKTGELFF
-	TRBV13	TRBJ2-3	CASSQKAGSSTDTQYF
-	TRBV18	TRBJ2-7	CASSPVSSYEQYF
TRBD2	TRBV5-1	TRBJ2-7	CASSPEGTSGGEQYF
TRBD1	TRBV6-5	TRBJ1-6	CASSHRDRGGSPLHF
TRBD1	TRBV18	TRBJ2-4	CASSPRDRSSEGAKNIQYF
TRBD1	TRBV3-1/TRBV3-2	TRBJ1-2	CASAGQGNYGYTF
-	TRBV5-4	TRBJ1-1	CASSLPGLNTEAFF
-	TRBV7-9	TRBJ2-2	CASSLVRSSNLNTGELFF
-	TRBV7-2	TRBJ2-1	CASSLRFGNLENEQFF
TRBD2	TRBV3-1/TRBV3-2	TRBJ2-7	CASSRAGGSYEQYF
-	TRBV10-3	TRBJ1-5	CAISELPPTGGGLSNQPQHF
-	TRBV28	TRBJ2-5	CASSLPRLVQETQYF
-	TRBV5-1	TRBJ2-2	CASSLAYTARPNTGELFF
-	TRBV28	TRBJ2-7	CASTDSYEQYF
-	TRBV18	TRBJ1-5	CANSSSGGHVDQPQHF